Listed here are 2 T cell receptor beta chains from one sample, sequenced in a study of shared clonotypes between healthy human individuals. TCRdb's table, derived via immunoSEQ multiplex PCR, lists solely in-frame clones and lacks some. The table has around 650,000 clones, approximately 96% seen once. Naive CD8 cells lacked CD45RO, underwent positive selection for CCR7 and left out terminally differentiated effector memory CD45RA+ cells. The sequencing input was naive CD8+ T cells sorted from blood. All receptors derive from a woman in her 30s in good health.

The chain has TRBV28 and TRBJ2-7, with D maybe TRBD1 (6 bases). The CDR3 has 14 residues. Germline CDR1 and CDR2: MDHEN and SYDVKM. Trimming took 7 bases from V and 7 from J, leaving 20 bases between them. CDR3 nucleotide sequence: TGTGCCAGCACAGGGGCCCCAATCGGTTGGGAGCAGTACTTC. Amino acids: CASTGAPIGWEQYF.

As concerns this clone: Distinct nucleotide sequences in the sample also encode this CDR3. The gene calls are TRBV27 and TRBJ2-3; 7 bases match TRBD2. V trimming: 3 bases; J trimming: 3 bases; junction bases outside the gene matches: 3. From germline, CDR1 is MNHEY and CDR2 SMNVEV (reference sequence). The CDR3 covers 14 residues. CDR3 protein: CASSFLGGTDTQYF. DNA of the CDR3: TGTGCCAGCAGTTTTCTGGGAGGGACAGATACGCAGTATTTT.